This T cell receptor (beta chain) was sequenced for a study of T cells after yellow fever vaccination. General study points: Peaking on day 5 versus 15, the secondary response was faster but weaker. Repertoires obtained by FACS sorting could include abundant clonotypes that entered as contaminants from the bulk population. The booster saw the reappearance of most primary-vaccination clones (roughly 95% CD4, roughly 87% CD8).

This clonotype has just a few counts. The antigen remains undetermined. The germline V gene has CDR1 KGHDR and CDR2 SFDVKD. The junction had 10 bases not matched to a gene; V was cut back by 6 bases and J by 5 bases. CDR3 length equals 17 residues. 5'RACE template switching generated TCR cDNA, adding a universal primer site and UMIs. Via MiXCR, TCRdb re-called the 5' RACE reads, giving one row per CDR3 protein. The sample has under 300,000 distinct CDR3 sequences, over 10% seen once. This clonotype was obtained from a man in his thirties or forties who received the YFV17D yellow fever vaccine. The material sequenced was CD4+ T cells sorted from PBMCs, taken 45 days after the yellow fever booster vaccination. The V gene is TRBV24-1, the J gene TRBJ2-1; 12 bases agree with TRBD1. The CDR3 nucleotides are TGTGCCACCAGTCGGGACAGGGGGCTAGCGGGCCACAATGAGCAGTTCTTC. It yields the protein CATSRDRGLAGHNEQFF.